Presented here are 14 T cell receptor beta chains from one specimen sequenced in a study of siplizumab effects on memory and regulatory T cells. Clones were read by immunoSEQ multiplex PCR, and TCRdb kept only the in-frame ones, dropping some. Of about 56,000 clones in the sample, around 97% were seen once. Sequenced sample: naive CD8+ T cells sorted from blood. The receptors shown here come from a human donor in good health.

The J gene is TRBJ2-7, the V gene TRBV5-5; D unclear. The germline V gene has CDR1 SGHKS and CDR2 YYEKEE (reference sequence). CDR3 length: 13 amino acids. V dropped 2 bases and J dropped 5 bases, with 11 bases sitting between them. DNA for the CDR3: TGTGCCAGCAGCTTTGGTTGGCAGAACGAGCAGTACTTC. Its translation is CASSFGWQNEQYF. The whole variable domain, filled in from reference TRBV5-5 and TRBJ2-7, reads DAGVTQSPTHLIKTRGQQVTLRCSPISGHKSVSWYQQVLGQGPQFIFQYYEKEERGRGNFPDRFSARQFPNYSSELNVNALLLGDSALYLCASSFGWQNEQYFGPGTRLTVT.

This chain uses TRBV9 with TRBJ2-7; weak D call: TRBD2 (6 bases). This CDR3 is built from 14 residues. The ends were cut back, 3 bases at V and 2 bases at J, with 12 bases in the middle. CDR1 SGDLS and CDR2 YYNGEE come from the germline V gene. The CDR3 region is CASSARDFPYEQYF. CDR3 nucleotides: TGTGCCAGCAGCGCCCGGGACTTCCCCTACGAGCAGTACTTC.

The chain uses TRBV5-4 and TRBJ1-1; TRBD1 might be the D (6 bases). CDR3 length: 14 amino acids. The V gene lost 1 base and the J gene lost 2 bases, with 9 bases spanning the gap. Germline V lookup: CDR1 SGHNT, CDR2 YYREEE (reference sequence). For the CDR3, the DNA is TGTGCCAGCAGCTTGTGGGGGGCAAACACTGAAGCTTTCTTT. Its translation is CASSLWGANTEAFF.

This rearrangement joins TRBV30 to TRBJ1-1; D gene uncertain. Germline-derived CDR1 and CDR2 are GTSNPN and SVGIG (reference sequence). The germline V and J ends were trimmed by 4 bases and 0 bases, with 18 bases remaining between them. This CDR3 contains 16 residues. The DNA for the CDR3 is TGTGCCTGGATTCCCCTCGTCCAGGTGTTGAACACTGAAGCTTTCTTT. Translated: CAWIPLVQVLNTEAFF.

The chain is built from TRBV30 and TRBJ2-1; TRBD2 is a possible D gene (6 bases). Trimming removed 8 bases at V and 12 bases at J, with 26 bases between. The CDR3 is 14 residues long. Per germline, CDR1 GTSNPN and CDR2 SVGIG (reference sequence). The CDR3 region is CAHGGTENPIVQFF. For the CDR3, the DNA is TGTGCCCACGGTGGGACTGAAAACCCCATCGTGCAGTTCTTC.

This clone was seen once. V usage is TRBV19 and J usage is TRBJ2-7; TRBD2 might be the D (5 bases). The CDR3 is made up of 12 amino acids. Trimming stripped 3 bases from V and 2 bases from J, with 5 bases between. The germline V gene encodes CDR1 LNHDA and CDR2 SQIVND (reference sequence). The CDR3 region is CASSMGAYEQYF. CDR3 bases: TGTGCCAGTAGTATGGGAGCCTACGAGCAGTACTTC.

The rearrangement links TRBV28 to TRBJ2-6, with D unresolved. Trimming removed 6 bases from V and 2 bases from J, with 2 bases in between. Looked up from germline, CDR1 is MDHEN and CDR2 is SYDVKM. The CDR3 runs to 12 residues. The CDR3 protein is CASSPGANVLTF. DNA of the CDR3: TGTGCCAGCAGCCCTGGGGCCAACGTCCTGACTTTC.

This chain uses TRBV18 with TRBJ1-2; 10 positions match TRBD1. From germline, CDR1 is KGHSH and CDR2 LQKENI. V gave up 0 bases and J gave up 0 bases; unmatched junction bases: 4. There are 17 residues in the CDR3. CDR3 sequence: CASSPPGTGEANYGYTF. In nucleotides, the CDR3 is TGTGCCAGCTCACCACCCGGGACAGGGGAAGCTAACTATGGCTACACCTTC.

The chain has TRBV21-1 and TRBJ1-5. TRBV21-1 is termed a pseudogene. The length of the CDR3 is 12 residues. The chain's CDR3 is CASSKICQPQHF. DNA for the CDR3: TGTGCCAGCAGCAAGATTTGTCAGCCCCAGCATTTT.

The sample holds one count of this clone. The CDR3 sequence is CASSLGQGAVTDTQYF. In nucleotides, the CDR3 is TGTGCCAGCAGCTTGGGACAGGGGGCCGTCACAGATACGCAGTATTTT. The chain recombines TRBV7-9 with TRBJ2-3; 12 bases are shared with TRBD1. The CDR3 is made up of 16 amino acids. The germline V gene encodes CDR1 SEHNR and CDR2 FQNEAQ (reference sequence). V was pared by 3 bases and J by 2 bases, with 3 bases of the junction left unmatched.

The chain couples TRBV15 to TRBJ2-1; D is tentatively TRBD1 or TRBD2 (6 bases each). Germline CDR1 and CDR2: LNHNV and YYDKDF (reference sequence). CDR3 length: 16 amino acids. V was clipped by 6 bases and J by 0 bases, with 15 bases between them. The CDR3 protein is CATRGGRISSYNEQFF. CDR3 DNA: TGTGCCACCAGAGGGGGGCGGATAAGCTCCTACAATGAGCAGTTCTTC.

V gene TRBV28 combines with J gene TRBJ2-5, with D perhaps TRBD1 (6 bases). V was cut by 1 base and J by 2 bases, with 8 bases left in between. This CDR3 is built from 14 residues. Looked up from germline, CDR1 is MDHEN and CDR2 is SYDVKM. The CDR3 protein is CASSLLGGQETQYF. The CDR3 region has the DNA TGTGCCAGCAGTTTATTAGGGGGACAAGAGACCCAGTACTTC.

The count of this clone is one. The V call is TRBV9, the J call TRBJ1-4; D possibly corresponds to TRBD1 (5 bases). Trimming stripped 4 bases from V and 5 bases from J, with 21 bases between. This CDR3 comprises 17 residues. Germline V gene data show CDR1 as SGDLS and CDR2 as YYNGEE. The CDR3 sequence: CASSTHGGGSFNEKLFF. As DNA, the CDR3 is TGTGCCAGCAGCACCCACGGGGGGGGTAGTTTCAATGAAAAACTGTTTTTT.

This clone was recorded only once. V gene TRBV2 combines with J gene TRBJ2-7; a possible D gene is TRBD2 (6 bases). Trimming stripped 8 bases from V and 0 bases from J, with 11 bases between. This CDR3 spans 13 amino acids. In germline, CDR1 is SNHLY, CDR2 FYNNEI. DNA of the CDR3: TGTGCCAGCTTGGGAGGACCCTCCTACGAGCAGTACTTC. Its translation is CASLGGPSYEQYF.